This paragraph covers one T cell receptor (beta chain) sequence. Its specificity is unknown. This record belongs to a study of T-cell reconstitution after alpha-beta-depleted transplantation in children. Preparation of the TCRbeta library used unique molecular identifiers. TCRdb re-called the PCR reads with MiXCR, one entry per CDR3 protein. Of hundreds of thousands of distinct CDR3 sequences listed, under 15% are singletons. Germline CDR1 is MDHEN and CDR2 is SYDVKM. The V and J ends lost 7 bases and 3 bases, in that order; junction bases with no gene match: 16. CDR3 size: 17 residues. General study points: Alpha-beta T cells present about two months after transplant were reported to originate from several hundred expanded graft clones. The origin of high day-60 TCRbeta diversity in some patients lay in surviving recipient T cells and thymic progenitors.

The sample consisted of PBMCs, taken before TCRalphabeta/CD19-depleted stem cell transplant. The origin of this receptor is a girl aged 2 to 9 with congenital amegakaryocytic thrombocytopenia, due to receive a stem cell transplant. The chain has TRBV28 and TRBJ2-3, with TRBD1 identical over 7 bases. CDR3 loop: CASTGDSPRGETDTQYF. In nucleotides, the CDR3 is TGTGCCAGCACAGGGGACAGTCCCAGAGGCGAGACAGATACGCAGTATTTT.